These 32 T cell receptor beta chains were sequenced from one sample in a study of blood T cell repertoires in COVID-19. Produced via immunoSEQ multiplex PCR; TCRdb's table is partial and in-frame only. The table shows around 270,000 clones, with 80% to 95% occurring only once. Sequenced: peripheral blood. Receptor source: a person aged 18 to 30 with COVID-19, enrolled during active disease.

The chain uses TRBV7-2 and TRBJ2-5, with 12 bases fitting TRBD2. The CDR3 has 17 residues. Losses at the gene ends were 1 base for V and 7 bases for J; bases not matched to a gene: 10. Germline lookup yields CDR1 SGHTA and CDR2 FQGNSA. Written as DNA, the CDR3 is TGTGCCAGCAGCTTAGACCTAGCGGGAGGGCTCGTAGGGACCCAGTACTTC. Its protein is CASSLDLAGGLVGTQYF.

V and J are TRBV6-6 and TRBJ2-7, with D maybe TRBD2 (5 bases). This CDR3 has 16 amino acids. Deletions cut 0 bases from V and 3 bases from J, with 15 bases between. Germline V gives CDR1 MNHNY, CDR2 SVGAGI (reference sequence). The CDR3 loop reads CASSYSSGELSYEQYF. CDR3 nucleotide sequence: TGTGCCAGCAGTTACTCGTCCGGGGAACTCAGCTACGAGCAGTACTTC.

The chain joins TRBV7-9 to TRBJ2-7, with D maybe TRBD1 (5 bases). This CDR3 is built from 15 residues. V dropped 1 base and J dropped 0 bases, with 10 bases sitting between them. The V gene's germline CDR1 is SEHNR and CDR2 FQNEAQ (reference sequence). The CDR3 here is CASSLVQVSSYEQYF. Written as DNA, the CDR3 is TGTGCCAGCAGCTTAGTACAGGTGTCCTCCTACGAGCAGTACTTC. Full variable domain (rest looked up from reference TRBV7-9 and TRBJ2-7): DTGVSQNPRHKITKRGQNVTFRCDPISEHNRLYWYRQTLGQGPEFLTYFQNEAQLEKSRLLSDRFSAERPKGSFSTLEIQRTEQGDSAMYLCASSLVQVSSYEQYFGPGTRLTVT.

The rearrangement uses TRBV19 and TRBJ1-5; a possible D gene is TRBD1 (6 bases). The germline gives CDR1 LNHDA, CDR2 SQIVND (reference sequence). This CDR3 region has 17 residues. V lost 3 bases, J lost 2 bases, and 17 bases lay in between. DNA for the CDR3: TGTGCCAGTAGTATGTTAGCAGGGGCGAGCGGCAATCAGCCCCAGCATTTT. It translates to CASSMLAGASGNQPQHF.

CDR3 region: CASTGASGLAETQYF. CDR3 DNA sequence: TGTGCCAGCACTGGCGCTAGCGGATTGGCGGAGACCCAGTACTTC. This chain connects TRBV27 to TRBJ2-5, with 7 bases identical to TRBD2. V trimming: 7 bases; J trimming: 5 bases; junction bases outside the gene matches: 13. The CDR3 runs to 15 residues. The germline V gene encodes CDR1 MNHEY and CDR2 SMNVEV (reference sequence).

This clone appeared once. The chain recombines TRBV11-2 with TRBJ2-6; 9 bases match TRBD1. V was clipped by 4 bases and J by 0 bases; unmatched bases: 7. Germline V CDR1 and CDR2: SGHAT, FQNNGV. The CDR3 covers 18 residues. CDR3 nucleotide sequence: TGTGCCAGCAGCTACTGGACAGGGGATATCTCTGGGGCCAACGTCCTGACTTTC. It codes for CASSYWTGDISGANVLTF.

The rearrangement uses TRBV4-1 and TRBJ1-4, with D unresolved. Germline CDR1 is MGHRA and CDR2 is YSYEKL. This CDR3 comprises 13 residues. With 3 bases removed from V and 8 bases from J, the gap between germline ends came to 10 bases. As DNA, the CDR3 is TGCGCCAGCAGCCACTCAGCGTCCGAAAAACTGTTTTTT. This encodes CASSHSASEKLFF.

The chain is built from TRBV5-4 and TRBJ2-5; 14 bases are shared with TRBD2. The CDR3 is made up of 15 amino acids. Germline V gives CDR1 SGHNT, CDR2 YYREEE (reference sequence). Unmatched junction bases numbered 4, after V lost 4 bases and J lost 5 bases. The CDR3 is CASSLGLAGDETQYF. As DNA, the CDR3 is TGTGCCAGCAGCCTGGGACTAGCGGGAGACGAGACCCAGTACTTC.

The J gene is TRBJ2-5, the V gene TRBV11-2; TRBD1 aligns across 9 bases. CDR1 and CDR2 from the germline V gene are SGHAT and FQNNGV. With 5 bases clipped from V and 0 bases from J, the junction kept 4 bases outside the gene matches. This CDR3 is 15 amino acids long. The CDR3 protein is CASSPWDRDQETQYF. The CDR3 coding sequence is TGTGCCAGCAGCCCCTGGGACAGGGACCAAGAGACCCAGTACTTC.

The V gene is TRBV11-2, the J gene TRBJ2-4; 8 bases match TRBD1. J lost 4 bases, V lost 0 bases, and 5 bases had no gene match. This CDR3 contains 16 residues. CDR1 is SGHAT, CDR2 FQNNGV, per germline. CDR3 sequence (DNA): TGTGCCAGCAGCTTAGATCTTTGGACAGGGAAAAACATTCAGTACTTC. Translating gives CASSLDLWTGKNIQYF.

The chain combines TRBV10-3 with TRBJ2-5; no clear D. The CDR3 is 14 amino acids. V gave up 0 bases and J gave up 0 bases, with 5 bases separating them. Germline CDR1 is ENHRY and CDR2 is SYGVKD. The CDR3 loop reads CAISESPYQETQYF. CDR3 DNA sequence: TGTGCCATCAGTGAGTCCCCCTACCAAGAGACCCAGTACTTC.

The rearrangement uses TRBV27 and TRBJ2-3; 9 bases map to TRBD2. CDR1 is MNHEY, CDR2 SMNVEV, per germline (reference sequence). The junction had 5 bases not matched to a gene; V was cut back by 5 bases and J by 2 bases. This CDR3 is built from 15 residues. The CDR3 nucleotides are TGTGCCAGCAGTCTGGGACTAGCTTTCACAGATACGCAGTATTTT. Translating gives CASSLGLAFTDTQYF.

The chain couples TRBV2 to TRBJ2-3; 9 bases match TRBD2. CDR3 length: 14 amino acids. CDR1 is SNHLY, CDR2 FYNNEI, per germline. V was pared by 8 bases and J by 5 bases, with 8 bases of the junction left unmatched. CDR3 sequence reads: CASEREALGDTQYF. In nucleotides, the CDR3 is TGTGCCAGCGAGCGGGAGGCTTTGGGAGATACGCAGTATTTT.

This clone was detected once. The chain has TRBV27 and TRBJ2-1, with TRBD2 matching 12 bases. The ends lost 2 bases at V and 2 bases at J; junction bases unmatched: 7. The CDR3 covers 18 residues. The germline gives CDR1 MNHEY, CDR2 SMNVEV (reference sequence). In DNA form, the CDR3 reads TGTGCCAGCAGTTTACGACTAGCGGGAGTGTCCGCCTACAATGAGCAGTTCTTC. Translating it yields CASSLRLAGVSAYNEQFF.

This chain uses TRBV6-5 with TRBJ2-7, with 13 bases identical to TRBD2. Germline V lookup: CDR1 MNHEY, CDR2 SVGAGI. V lost 4 bases to trimming and J lost 0 bases; unmatched junction nucleotides: 3. This CDR3 region has 16 residues. The chain's CDR3 is CASSLGLAGASYEQYF. The DNA of the CDR3 is TGTGCCAGCAGTTTAGGACTAGCGGGAGCCTCCTACGAGCAGTACTTC.

This clone has just one count. The V gene is TRBV7-2, the J gene TRBJ2-7; D is uncertain. The CDR3 loop spans 11 amino acids. Between the trimmed V and J ends, which lost 6 bases and 7 bases, there was a span of 10 bases. Germline assignment: CDR1 SGHTA and CDR2 FQGNSA. The CDR3 region has the DNA TGTGCCAGCAGTTATAGTCGGGAGCAGTACTTC. Its translation: CASSYSREQYF. The full variable domain, in which reference TRBV7-2 and TRBJ2-7 provide the parts outside the CDR3, is GAGVSQSPSNKVTEKGKDVELRCDPISGHTALYWYRQSLGQGLEFLIYFQGNSAPDKSGLPSDRFSAERTGGSVSTLTIQRTQQEDSAVYLCASSYSREQYFGPGTRLTVT.

This rearrangement joins TRBV4-3 to TRBJ2-7; 7 nucleotides agree with TRBD2. The germline V gene has CDR1 LGHNA and CDR2 YSLEER. Losses at the gene ends were 1 base for V and 0 bases for J; bases not matched to a gene: 3. This CDR3 region has 15 residues. Here the CDR3 DNA reads TGCGCCAGCAGCCAAGGAATAGCGGGCTCCTACGAGCAGTACTTC. Translated, it gives CASSQGIAGSYEQYF.

The chain uses TRBV9 and TRBJ2-7; 10 nucleotides line up with TRBD1. Trimming at V came to 3 bases and at J to 6 bases, leaving 12 bases not matched to a gene. Germline lookup yields CDR1 SGDLS and CDR2 YYNGEE. The CDR3 extends over 16 amino acids. Here the CDR3 reads CASSATLDRGLFEQYF. In DNA form, the CDR3 reads TGTGCCAGCAGCGCAACCCTCGACAGGGGGCTTTTCGAGCAGTACTTC.

The chain has TRBV7-3 and TRBJ2-3; TRBD2 agrees at 9 bases. This CDR3 has 15 amino acids. Trimming removed 2 bases from V and 6 bases from J; junction bases left unmatched: 6. Germline V lookup: CDR1 SGHTA, CDR2 FQGTGA. In DNA, the CDR3 is TGTGCCAGCAGCTTAGTAGCGGGGGAGGGGGATACGCAGTATTTT. This codes for CASSLVAGEGDTQYF.

This rearrangement joins TRBV20-1 to TRBJ1-2; D is possibly TRBD1 (5 bases). CDR1 is DFQATT, CDR2 SNEGSKA, per germline (reference sequence). The length of the CDR3 is 11 residues. With 6 bases removed from V and 8 bases from J, the gap between germline ends came to 13 bases. The CDR3 coding sequence is TGCAGTGCATGGGGGGACGGCGGCTACACCTTC. Residues: CSAWGDGGYTF.

The chain links TRBV10-3 to TRBJ2-3, with D possibly being TRBD2 (6 bases). The CDR3 runs to 13 residues. Trimming took 7 bases from V and 0 from J, leaving 8 bases between them. CDR1 and CDR2 (germline): ENHRY, SYGVKD. The CDR3 nucleotides read TGTGCCATCACCAGCGGGAGCACAGATACGCAGTATTTT. It yields the protein CAITSGSTDTQYF.

The rearrangement joins TRBV7-2 to TRBJ1-6; no clear D gene. Germline CDR1 is SGHTA and CDR2 is FQGNSA. Trimming shortened V by 5 bases and J by 5 bases, and 10 bases separated the two germline ends. The CDR3 consists of 14 residues. CDR3 sequence (DNA): TGTGCCAGCAGCAAAGGACTAAATAATTCACCCCTCCACTTT. Residues: CASSKGLNNSPLHF.

The chain employs TRBV27 and TRBJ1-2, with 9 bases matching TRBD1. V gave up 0 bases and J gave up 6 bases; unmatched junction bases: 5. CDR1 and CDR2 from the germline V gene are MNHEY and SMNVEV (reference sequence). This CDR3 region has 15 residues. The CDR3 DNA reads as TGTGCCAGCAGTTTATCCCGACAGGGGGTAGATGGCTACACCTTC. It specifies CASSLSRQGVDGYTF.

V usage is TRBV7-2 and J usage is TRBJ1-2; 7 bases align to TRBD1. CDR1 is SGHTA and CDR2 is FQGNSA in the germline V gene. This CDR3 is built from 13 residues. With 3 bases clipped from V and 10 bases from J, the junction kept 8 bases outside the gene matches. CDR3 DNA: TGTGCCAGCAGCTTGACAGGGCTATTGGACTACACCTTC. It encodes CASSLTGLLDYTF.

The rearrangement uses TRBV5-1 and TRBJ2-1, with 8 bases lining up with TRBD2. The germline CDR1 and CDR2 sequences are SGHRS and YFSETQ. J gave up 4 bases and V 0 bases, and 6 bases lay outside the gene matches. This CDR3 has 16 residues. In nucleotides, the CDR3 is TGCGCCAGCAGCTTGGCCCGGGAGGGCCCTTACAATGAGCAGTTCTTC. This gives the protein CASSLAREGPYNEQFF.

The genes are TRBV24-1 and TRBJ2-1, with D possibly TRBD2 on 5 matching bases. The germline V gene encodes CDR1 KGHDR and CDR2 SFDVKD. This CDR3 has 17 amino acids. V lost 5 bases and J lost 5, with 21 bases in between. The CDR3 DNA sequence: TGTGCCACCAGTGTTATTCCTGCTCTAGCTAGGCACAATGAGCAGTTCTTC. Its protein product is CATSVIPALARHNEQFF.

This chain joins TRBV7-9 and TRBJ1-5; no clear D. CDR3 length: 13 residues. Per germline, CDR1 SEHNR and CDR2 FQNEAQ (reference sequence). V dropped 5 bases and J dropped 4 bases, with 9 bases sitting between them. The CDR3 sequence is CASSPGANQPQHF. CDR3 coding DNA: TGTGCCAGCAGCCCCGGTGCAAATCAGCCCCAGCATTTT.

The gene calls are TRBV7-9 and TRBJ1-2; perhaps TRBD1 as D (6 bases). Per germline, CDR1 SEHNR and CDR2 FQNEAQ (reference sequence). V lost 5 bases and J lost 5, with 9 bases in between. This CDR3 has 12 amino acids. CDR3 in amino acids: CASSQGTYGYTF. For the CDR3, the DNA is TGTGCCAGCAGCCAGGGGACATATGGCTACACCTTC. The complete variable domain, with remaining parts taken from reference TRBV7-9 and TRBJ1-2, reads DTGVSQNPRHKITKRGQNVTFRCDPISEHNRLYWYRQTLGQGPEFLTYFQNEAQLEKSRLLSDRFSAERPKGSFSTLEIQRTEQGDSAMYLCASSQGTYGYTFGSGTRLTVV.

The chain recombines TRBV7-2 with TRBJ2-7; TRBD2 aligns across 9 bases. This CDR3 has 17 amino acids. The ends lost 5 bases at V and 6 bases at J; junction bases unmatched: 17. Germline values: CDR1 SGHTA, CDR2 FQGNSA. The CDR3 here is CASSLTHSGRRGTEQYF. Here the CDR3 DNA reads TGTGCCAGCAGCCTCACGCATAGCGGGAGAAGGGGAACCGAGCAGTACTTC. Variable domain in full (rest from reference TRBV7-2 and TRBJ2-7): GAGVSQSPSNKVTEKGKDVELRCDPISGHTALYWYRQSLGQGLEFLIYFQGNSAPDKSGLPSDRFSAERTGGSVSTLTIQRTQQEDSAVYLCASSLTHSGRRGTEQYFGPGTRLTVT.

The chain joins TRBV5-4 to TRBJ1-5, with a possible D match to TRBD1 (6 bases). The CDR3 is 14 residues long. V was clipped by 3 bases and J by 0 bases, with 7 bases between them. Germline CDR1 reads SGHNT; CDR2 reads YYREEE (reference sequence). The DNA for the CDR3 is TGTGCCAGCAGCTCCAGGGGTAGCAATCAGCCCCAGCATTTT. This translates into CASSSRGSNQPQHF.

The V and J genes are TRBV11-2 and TRBJ2-6; TRBD1 agrees at 7 bases. After removal of 2 bases from V and 13 bases from J, the junction contained 5 bases not matched to a gene. This CDR3 spans 13 amino acids. Germline loops: CDR1 SGHAT, CDR2 FQNNGV. This CDR3 reads CASSLRTGQVLTF. CDR3 bases: TGTGCCAGCAGCTTAAGGACAGGTCAAGTCCTGACTTTC.

The V gene is TRBV25-1, the J gene TRBJ2-5; D gene ambiguous. Trimming removed 4 bases from V and 2 bases from J, with 2 bases in between. Per germline, CDR1 MGHDK and CDR2 SYGVNS. This CDR3 region has 11 residues. CDR3 protein: CASSAQETQYF. CDR3 nucleotides: TGTGCCAGCAGTGCGCAAGAGACCCAGTACTTC.